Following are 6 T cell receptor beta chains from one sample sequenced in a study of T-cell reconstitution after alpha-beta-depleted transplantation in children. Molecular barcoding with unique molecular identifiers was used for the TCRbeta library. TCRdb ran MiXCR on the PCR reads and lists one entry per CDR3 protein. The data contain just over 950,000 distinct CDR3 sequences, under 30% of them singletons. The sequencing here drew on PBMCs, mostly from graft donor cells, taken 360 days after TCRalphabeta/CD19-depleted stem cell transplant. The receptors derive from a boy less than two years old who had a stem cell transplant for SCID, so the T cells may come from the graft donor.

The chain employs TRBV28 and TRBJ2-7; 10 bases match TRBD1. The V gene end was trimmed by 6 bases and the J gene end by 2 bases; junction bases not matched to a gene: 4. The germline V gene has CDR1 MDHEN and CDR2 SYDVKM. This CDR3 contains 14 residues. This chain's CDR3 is CASRRDRGAYEQYF. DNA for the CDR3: TGTGCCAGCAGACGGGACAGGGGAGCCTACGAGCAGTACTTC. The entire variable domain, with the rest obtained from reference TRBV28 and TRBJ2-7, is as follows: DVKVTQSSRYLVKRTGEKVFLECVQDMDHENMFWYRQDPGLGLRLIYFSYDVKMKEKGDIPEGYSVSREKKERFSLILESASTNQTSMYLCASRRDRGAYEQYFGPGTRLTVT.

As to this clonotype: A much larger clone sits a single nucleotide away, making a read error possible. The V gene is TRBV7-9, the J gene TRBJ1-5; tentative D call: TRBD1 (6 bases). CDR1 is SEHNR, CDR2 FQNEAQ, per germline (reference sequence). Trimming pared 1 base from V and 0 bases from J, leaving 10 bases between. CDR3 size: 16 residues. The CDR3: CASSLGGAYSNQPQHF. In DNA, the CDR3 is TGTGCCAGCAGCTTAGGGGGGGCCTATAGCAATCAGCCCCAGCATTTT.

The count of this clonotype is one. DNA of the CDR3: TGTGCCAGCAGTTTATCCGGGACTGCCCTCGAGCAGTACTTC. Translated, it gives CASSLSGTALEQYF. The chain carries TRBV27 and TRBJ2-7; possibly TRBD2 for D (6 bases). The germline gives CDR1 MNHEY, CDR2 SMNVEV (reference sequence). The CDR3 covers 14 residues. With 0 bases removed from V and 6 bases from J, the gap between germline ends came to 12 bases.

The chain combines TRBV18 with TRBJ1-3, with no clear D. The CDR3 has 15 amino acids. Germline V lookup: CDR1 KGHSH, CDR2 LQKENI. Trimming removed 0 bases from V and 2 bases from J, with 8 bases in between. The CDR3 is CASSPPGFAGNTIYF. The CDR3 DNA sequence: TGTGCCAGCTCACCACCGGGGTTCGCTGGAAACACCATATATTTT.

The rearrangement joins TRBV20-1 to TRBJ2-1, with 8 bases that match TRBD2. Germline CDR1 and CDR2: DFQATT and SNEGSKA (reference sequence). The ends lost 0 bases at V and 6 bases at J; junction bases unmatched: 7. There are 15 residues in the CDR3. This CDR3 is CSARDFAGGFNEQFF. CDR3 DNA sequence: TGCAGTGCTAGAGATTTTGCGGGGGGCTTCAATGAGCAGTTCTTC.

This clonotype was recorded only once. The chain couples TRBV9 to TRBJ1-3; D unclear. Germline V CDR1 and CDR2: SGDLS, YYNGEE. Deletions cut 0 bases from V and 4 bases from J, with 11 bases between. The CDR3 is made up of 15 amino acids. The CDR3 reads CASSVGPERGNTIYF. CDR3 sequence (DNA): TGTGCCAGCAGCGTAGGCCCGGAACGAGGAAACACCATATATTTT.